This TCR beta chain was recovered during a study of cytomegalovirus exposure and HLA in healthy donors. Study-wide points: In a later analysis, across HLA loci, associated TCR counts were highest for DRB1, lowest for HLA-C. Researchers had no immune exposure information except CMV serostatus available. Later analysis revealed greater clonal expansion in HLA-associated TCR beta chains than in equally common others. A later analysis reportedly found fewer N-insertions in an Asian-associated ancestry cluster than the approximately 700-donor mean.

To note about this clone: Its target is not known.

PCR amplification relied on 60 Vbeta primers (plus 13 Jbeta primers). Here immunoSEQ multiplex PCR was the method, and the copy in TCRdb shows in-frame clones only, minus some. Its clone listing holds approximately 110,000 clones. The receptor was derived from a man aged 18 to 30 in good health and CMV-seronegative. Sequencing used PBMCs.

The CDR3 spells CASSWTGPTYEQYF. Written as DNA, the CDR3 is TGCGCCAGCAGCTGGACAGGGCCCACCTACGAGCAGTACTTC. The chain recombines TRBV5-1 with TRBJ2-7; 8 bases match TRBD1. CDR3 length: 14 amino acids. CDR1 and CDR2 (germline): SGHRS, YFSETQ. After removal of 3 bases from V and 2 bases from J, the junction contained 4 bases not matched to a gene.